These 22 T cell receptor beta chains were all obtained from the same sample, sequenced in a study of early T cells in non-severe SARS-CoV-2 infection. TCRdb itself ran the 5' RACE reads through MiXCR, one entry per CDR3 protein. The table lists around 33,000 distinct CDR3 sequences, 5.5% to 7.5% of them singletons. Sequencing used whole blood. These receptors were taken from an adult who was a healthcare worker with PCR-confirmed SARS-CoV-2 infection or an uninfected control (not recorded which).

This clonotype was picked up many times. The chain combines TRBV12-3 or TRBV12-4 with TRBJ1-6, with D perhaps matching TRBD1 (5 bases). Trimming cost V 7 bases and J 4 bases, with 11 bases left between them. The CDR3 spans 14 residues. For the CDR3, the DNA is TGTGCCAGCAAGGGGCAGGTTTATAATTCACCCCTCCACTTT. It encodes CASKGQVYNSPLHF.

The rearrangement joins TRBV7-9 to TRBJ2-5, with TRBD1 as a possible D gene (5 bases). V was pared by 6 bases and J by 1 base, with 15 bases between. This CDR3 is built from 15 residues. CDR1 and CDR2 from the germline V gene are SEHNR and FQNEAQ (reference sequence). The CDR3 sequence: CASSSARGRQETQYF. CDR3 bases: TGTGCCAGCAGTTCCGCAAGGGGCCGCCAAGAGACCCAGTACTTC.

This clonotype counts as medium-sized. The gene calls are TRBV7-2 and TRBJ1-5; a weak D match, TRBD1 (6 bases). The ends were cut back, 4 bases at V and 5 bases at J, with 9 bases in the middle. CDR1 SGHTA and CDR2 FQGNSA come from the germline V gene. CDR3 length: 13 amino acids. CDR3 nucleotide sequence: TGTGCCAGCAGCTCGAGGGGGGATCAGCCCCAGCATTTT. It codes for CASSSRGDQPQHF.

The CDR3 region is CAISVRKALYEQYF. DNA of the CDR3: TGTGCCATCAGTGTAAGAAAGGCGCTATACGAGCAGTACTTC. The rearrangement links TRBV10-3 to TRBJ2-7, with D hard to call. Trimming shortened V by 4 bases and J by 4 bases, and 14 bases separated the two germline ends. Germline V CDR1 and CDR2: ENHRY, SYGVKD. CDR3 length equals 14 residues.

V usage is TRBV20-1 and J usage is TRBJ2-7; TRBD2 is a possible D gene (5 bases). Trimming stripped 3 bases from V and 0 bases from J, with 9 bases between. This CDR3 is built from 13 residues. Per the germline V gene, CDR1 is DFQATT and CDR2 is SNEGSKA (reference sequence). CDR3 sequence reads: CSASGESSYEQYF. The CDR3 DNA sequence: TGCAGTGCTAGCGGGGAAAGCTCCTACGAGCAGTACTTC.

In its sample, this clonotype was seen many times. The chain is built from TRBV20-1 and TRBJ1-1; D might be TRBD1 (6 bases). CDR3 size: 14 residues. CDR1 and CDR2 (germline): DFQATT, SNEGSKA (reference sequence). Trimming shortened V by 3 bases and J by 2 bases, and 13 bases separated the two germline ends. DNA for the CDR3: TGCAGTGCTAGGCGGACAGTCGTTAACACTGAAGCTTTCTTT. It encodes CSARRTVVNTEAFF.

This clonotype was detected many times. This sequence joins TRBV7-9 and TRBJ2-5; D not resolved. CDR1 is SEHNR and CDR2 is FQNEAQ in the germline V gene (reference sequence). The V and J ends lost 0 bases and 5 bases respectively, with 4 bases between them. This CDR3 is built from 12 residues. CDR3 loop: CASSLASETQYF. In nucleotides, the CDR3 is TGTGCCAGCAGCTTAGCCTCTGAGACCCAGTACTTC.

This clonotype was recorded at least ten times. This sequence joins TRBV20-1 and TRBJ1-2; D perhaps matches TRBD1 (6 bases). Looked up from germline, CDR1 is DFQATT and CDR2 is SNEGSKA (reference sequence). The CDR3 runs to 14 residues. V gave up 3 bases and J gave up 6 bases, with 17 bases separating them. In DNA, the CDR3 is TGCAGTGCTAGGACGCGGGGGCTCTCCGATGGCTACACCTTC. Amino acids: CSARTRGLSDGYTF.

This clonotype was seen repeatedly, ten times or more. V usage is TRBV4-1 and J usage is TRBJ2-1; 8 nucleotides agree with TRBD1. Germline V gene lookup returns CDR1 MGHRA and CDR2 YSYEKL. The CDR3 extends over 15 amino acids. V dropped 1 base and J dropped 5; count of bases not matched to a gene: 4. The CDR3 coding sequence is TGCGCCAGCAGCCAAGGCCAGGGGGCAAACAATGAGCAGTTCTTC. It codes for CASSQGQGANNEQFF.

The CDR3 DNA reads as TGTGCCAGCAGCCACTGGGGTAGCGGGTCCGAAGAGACCCAGTACTTC. It translates to CASSHWGSGSEETQYF. The chain couples TRBV11-2 to TRBJ2-5, with 7 bases that match TRBD2. With V trimmed by 5 bases and J by 3 bases, 12 bases remained unmatched. The CDR3 is made up of 16 amino acids. CDR1 is SGHAT and CDR2 is FQNNGV in the germline V gene.

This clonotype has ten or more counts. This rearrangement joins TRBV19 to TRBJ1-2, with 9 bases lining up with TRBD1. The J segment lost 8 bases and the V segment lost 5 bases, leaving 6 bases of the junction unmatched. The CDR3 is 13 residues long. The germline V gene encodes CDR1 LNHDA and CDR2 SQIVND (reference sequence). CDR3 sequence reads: CASSAGTGTGYTF. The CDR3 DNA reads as TGTGCCAGTAGTGCCGGGACAGGGACCGGCTACACCTTC.

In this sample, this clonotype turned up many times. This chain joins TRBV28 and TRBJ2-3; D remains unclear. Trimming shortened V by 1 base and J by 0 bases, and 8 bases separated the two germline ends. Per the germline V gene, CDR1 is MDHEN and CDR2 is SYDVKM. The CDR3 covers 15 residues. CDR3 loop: CASSLSRDSTDTQYF. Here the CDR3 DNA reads TGTGCCAGCAGTTTATCACGCGACAGCACAGATACGCAGTATTTT.

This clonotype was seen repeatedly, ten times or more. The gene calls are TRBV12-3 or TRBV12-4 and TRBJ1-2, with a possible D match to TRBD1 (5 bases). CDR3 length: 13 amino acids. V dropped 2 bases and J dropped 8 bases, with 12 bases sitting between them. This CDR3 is CASSLIRRDGYTF. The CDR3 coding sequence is TGTGCCAGCAGTTTAATTCGCAGGGACGGCTACACCTTC.

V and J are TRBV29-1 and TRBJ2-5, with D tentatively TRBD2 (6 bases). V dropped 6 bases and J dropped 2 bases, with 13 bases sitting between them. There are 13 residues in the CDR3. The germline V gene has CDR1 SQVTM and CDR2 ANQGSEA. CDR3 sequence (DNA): TGCAGCGTCGAAAGGAGGGGTCAAGAGACCCAGTACTTC. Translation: CSVERRGQETQYF.

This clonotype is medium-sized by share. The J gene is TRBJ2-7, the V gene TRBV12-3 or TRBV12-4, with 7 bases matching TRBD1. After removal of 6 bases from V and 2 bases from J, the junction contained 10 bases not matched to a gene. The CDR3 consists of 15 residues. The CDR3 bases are TGTGCCAGCAGGCCCGGGACAGAATTTCCCTACGAGCAGTACTTC. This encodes CASRPGTEFPYEQYF.

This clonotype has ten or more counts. CDR3 nucleotide sequence: TGTGCCAGCAGCCAGCAAGATGAAGCTTTCTTT. This encodes CASSQQDEAFF. The chain links TRBV3-1 to TRBJ1-1; D call uncertain. CDR1 and CDR2 (germline): LGHDT, YNNKEL (reference sequence). V lost 3 bases, J lost 7 bases, and 6 bases lay in between. This CDR3 comprises 11 residues.

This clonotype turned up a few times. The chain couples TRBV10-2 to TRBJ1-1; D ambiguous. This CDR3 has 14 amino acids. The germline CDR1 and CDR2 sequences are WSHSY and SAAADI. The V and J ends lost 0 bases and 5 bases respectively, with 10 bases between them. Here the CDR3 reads CASSESVGYTEAFF. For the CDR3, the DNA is TGCGCCAGCAGTGAGTCAGTAGGGTATACTGAAGCTTTCTTT.

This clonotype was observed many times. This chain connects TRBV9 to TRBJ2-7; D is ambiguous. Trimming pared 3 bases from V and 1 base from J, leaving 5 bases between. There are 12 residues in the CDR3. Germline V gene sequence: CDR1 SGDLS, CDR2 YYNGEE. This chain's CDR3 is CASSGGSYEQYF. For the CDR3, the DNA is TGTGCCAGCAGCGGCGGATCCTACGAGCAGTACTTC.

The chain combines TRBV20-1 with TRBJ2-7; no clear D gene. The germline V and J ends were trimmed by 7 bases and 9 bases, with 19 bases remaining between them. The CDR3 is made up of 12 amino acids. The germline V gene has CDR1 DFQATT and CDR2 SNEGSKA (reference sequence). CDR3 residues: CSGVPTAPGQYF. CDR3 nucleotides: TGCAGTGGGGTCCCGACCGCCCCCGGGCAGTACTTC.

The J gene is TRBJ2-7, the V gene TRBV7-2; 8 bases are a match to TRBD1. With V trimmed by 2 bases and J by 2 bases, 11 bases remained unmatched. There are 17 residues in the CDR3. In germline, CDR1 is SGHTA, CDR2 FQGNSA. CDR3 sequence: CASSLRSGQGTTYEQYF. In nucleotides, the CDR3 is TGTGCCAGCAGCTTACGGTCAGGACAGGGTACGACCTACGAGCAGTACTTC.

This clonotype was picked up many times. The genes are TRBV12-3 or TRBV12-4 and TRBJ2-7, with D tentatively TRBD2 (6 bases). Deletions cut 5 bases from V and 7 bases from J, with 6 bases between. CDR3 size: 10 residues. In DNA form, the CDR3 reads TGTGCCAGCAGTGGGGGGGAGCAGTACTTC. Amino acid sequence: CASSGGEQYF.

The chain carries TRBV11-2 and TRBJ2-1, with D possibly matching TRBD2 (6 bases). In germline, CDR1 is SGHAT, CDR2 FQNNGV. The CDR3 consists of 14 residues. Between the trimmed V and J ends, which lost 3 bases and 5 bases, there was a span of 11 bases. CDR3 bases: TGTGCCAGCAGCTTTGAGACTAGAAACAATGAGCAGTTCTTC. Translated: CASSFETRNNEQFF.